The 7 T cell receptor beta chains in this list originate from one sample, sequenced in a study of T cell responses to AZD1222 COVID-19 vaccine (dated by TCRdb to the early 2020s). Per the publication, the time point label means: baseline before first vaccination. Libraries were built with the immunoSEQ multiplex PCR assay. Sourced from immuneACCESS, this table was stored by TCRdb with only in-frame sequences that have V and J called. A share of the clones is absent; for the studies checked, an unresolved V gene accounts for under half, and the remainder has no known explanation. The sample table shows approximately 84,000 clones, and about 89% are seen once. The ten biggest clones cover 2% to 3% of the sample. The starting material was peripheral blood, obtained on day 0 of AZD1222 vaccination. Receptors originate from an adult in good health.

The rearrangement joins TRBV27 to TRBJ1-5, with D perhaps matching TRBD1 (6 bases). Deletions cut 9 bases from V and 3 bases from J, with 15 bases between. Germline CDR1 reads MNHEY; CDR2 reads SMNVEV (reference sequence). The CDR3 contains 14 residues. The CDR3 here is CASTPRGFNQPQHF. DNA of the CDR3: TGTGCCAGTACCCCGAGGGGGTTCAATCAGCCCCAGCATTTT.

The V gene is TRBV9, the J gene TRBJ2-1; TRBD1 aligns across 8 bases. The V and J ends lost 3 bases and 2 bases, in that order; junction bases with no gene match: 4. Germline V gives CDR1 SGDLS, CDR2 YYNGEE. There are 15 residues in the CDR3. This CDR3 reads CASSDRDRTYNEQFF. CDR3 DNA: TGTGCCAGCAGCGACCGGGACAGGACCTACAATGAGCAGTTCTTC. The entire variable domain, with the rest obtained from reference TRBV9 and TRBJ2-1, is as follows: DSGVTQTPKHLITATGQRVTLRCSPRSGDLSVYWYQQSLDQGLQFLIQYYNGEERAKGNILERFSAQQFPDLHSELNLSSLELGDSALYFCASSDRDRTYNEQFFGPGTRLTVL.

In its sample, this clone was seen a few times. The chain couples TRBV12-3 or TRBV12-4 to TRBJ2-7, with unresolved D. V dropped 5 bases and J dropped 3 bases, with 8 bases sitting between them. CDR3 length: 12 amino acids. The CDR3 nucleotides read TGTGCCAGCAGTACCAAGGGCTACGAGCAGTACTTC. Residues: CASSTKGYEQYF.

This clone was seen a single time. The chain uses TRBV18 and TRBJ1-1; a possible D gene is TRBD1 (6 bases). Germline CDR1 KGHSH, CDR2 LQKENI. This CDR3 region has 16 residues. V was cut by 6 bases and J by 0 bases, with 17 bases left in between. The CDR3: CASSQFRTEMNTEAFF. The CDR3 DNA sequence: TGTGCCAGCTCCCAATTCAGGACAGAAATGAACACTGAAGCTTTCTTT.

The chain joins TRBV11-2 to TRBJ2-7; 7 nucleotides match TRBD1. This CDR3 region has 13 residues. V trimming: 0 bases; J trimming: 5 bases; junction bases outside the gene matches: 1. The V gene's germline CDR1 is SGHAT and CDR2 FQNNGV. The CDR3 here is CASSLDQGDEQYF. The CDR3 region has the DNA TGTGCCAGCAGCTTAGATCAGGGGGACGAGCAGTACTTC.

The chain links TRBV6-5 to TRBJ1-6; D gene unclear. Trimming removed 4 bases at V and 14 bases at J, with 18 bases between. The V gene's germline CDR1 is MNHEY and CDR2 SVGAGI. This CDR3 is 14 amino acids long. Here the CDR3 DNA reads TGTGCCAGCAGTTTGGGGAGCGTATCCATTACCCTCCACTTT. This sequence encodes CASSLGSVSITLHF.

This sequence joins TRBV5-1 and TRBJ2-3; the match to TRBD2 covers 12 bases. The germline V gene has CDR1 SGHRS and CDR2 YFSETQ. This CDR3 region has 22 residues. V shed 2 bases and J 0 bases; nucleotides not matched to a gene: 19. The CDR3 loop reads CASSFGTGDPFGTSGSTDTQYF. The CDR3, as DNA: TGCGCCAGCAGCTTTGGGACAGGTGATCCCTTCGGGACTAGCGGGAGCACAGATACGCAGTATTTT.